This is a list of T cell receptor beta chains from one sample in a study of technical replicates of blood from a handful of donors. The method was immunoSEQ multiplex PCR; TCRdb's version includes in-frame clones alone and lacks a portion of them. Of tens of thousands of clones detected, about nine tenths appear once; the ten largest clones hold 0.27%. Sequences were obtained from T cells isolated from PBMCs. The receptors derive from a human donor in good health. Each CDR3 is given with its conserved first and last residue. D genes are given only for firm matches. Clone size is stated in some rows and not others, as once, few, many or a class when expanded.

j_call clone_size d_call v_call cdr3_aa cdr3_nt
TRBJ2-2 NA TRBD1 TRBV6-4 CASSSSGQPRGELFF TGTGCCAGCAGTTCGTCGGGACAGCCCAGGGGGGAGCTGTTTTTT
TRBJ1-2 NA NA TRBV28 CASRTGTSYGYTF TGTGCCAGCAGGACAGGAACTTCTTATGGCTACACCTTC
TRBJ2-5 NA TRBD1 TRBV11-2 CASSLAGTGKKETQYF TGTGCCAGCAGCTTAGCCGGGACAGGGAAGAAAGAGACCCAGTACTTC
TRBJ2-7 once NA TRBV7-6 CASSLGAYEQYF TGTGCCAGCAGCTTGGGCGCGTACGAGCAGTACTTC
TRBJ1-1 few NA TRBV27 CASSLSAPVTVTEAFF TGTGCCAGCAGTTTATCGGCCCCCGTGACAGTCACTGAAGCTTTCTTT
TRBJ2-7 NA NA TRBV7-9 CASSPQRAGYEQYF TGTGCCAGCAGCCCGCAGCGGGCTGGCTACGAGCAGTACTTC
TRBJ2-1 NA TRBD2 TRBV9 CASSASLAGGLNEQFF TGTGCCAGCAGCGCCTCCCTAGCGGGGGGCCTCAATGAGCAGTTCTTC
TRBJ1-4 NA NA TRBV9 CASSVEGGRANEKLFF TGTGCCAGCAGCGTAGAGGGGGGGCGGGCTAATGAAAAACTGTTTTTT
TRBJ1-5 NA NA TRBV19 CASSKRDSMTNQPQHF TGTGCCAGTAGTAAGCGTGACAGTATGACCAATCAGCCCCAGCATTTT
TRBJ1-5 NA NA TRBV28 CATTRGGSIYQPQHF TGTGCCACAACTCGCGGGGGCTCGATCTATCAGCCCCAGCATTTT
TRBJ1-5 few NA TRBV7-9 CASSSLDQPQHF TGTGCCAGCAGCTCCCTAGACCAGCCCCAGCATTTT
TRBJ2-7 NA NA TRBV28 CASTTEKFPHEQYF TGTGCCAGCACAACAGAAAAATTCCCCCACGAGCAGTACTTC
TRBJ1-1 few NA TRBV19 CASNMVGLGNTEAFF TGTGCCAGCAATATGGTGGGGCTCGGGAACACTGAAGCTTTCTTT
TRBJ2-1 NA TRBD2 TRBV5-1 CASSFVGGSSYNEQFF TGCGCCAGCAGCTTTGTGGGAGGGAGCTCCTACAATGAGCAGTTCTTC
TRBJ2-3 NA TRBD2 TRBV11-2 CASSPSGSGSYSDTQYF TGTGCCAGCAGTCCTTCGGGGAGCGGGAGTTATTCAGATACGCAGTATTTT
TRBJ2-7 NA TRBD1 TRBV5-1 CASSTGTGNNEQYF TGCGCCAGCAGTACCGGGACAGGGAATAACGAGCAGTACTTC
TRBJ2-7 NA TRBD1 TRBV6-1 CASSPTGGSYEQYF TGTGCCAGCAGTCCGACAGGGGGATCCTACGAGCAGTACTTC
TRBJ2-1 NA TRBD1 TRBV11-1 CASSYRRTGGSYNEQFF TGTGCCAGCAGCTACCGCCGGACAGGGGGCTCCTACAATGAGCAGTTCTTC
TRBJ2-7 NA TRBD2 TRBV5-8 CASSFSGGPYEQYF TGTGCCAGCAGCTTCTCGGGGGGGCCATACGAGCAGTACTTC
TRBJ1-2 NA NA TRBV9 CASSPLDLPTGSYTF TGTGCCAGCAGCCCCCTCGATCTTCCTACGGGGAGCTACACCTTC
TRBJ2-1 NA NA TRBV19 CASTRQGFVNEQFF TGTGCCAGTACTCGTCAGGGGTTTGTCAATGAGCAGTTCTTC
TRBJ2-7 NA TRBD1 TRBV28 CASSLPPGQGAREQYF TGTGCCAGCAGTTTGCCGCCGGGACAGGGGGCGCGGGAGCAGTACTTC
TRBJ2-5 NA NA TRBV11-2 CASSLEHSYKETQYF TGTGCCAGCAGCTTAGAACACAGTTATAAAGAGACCCAGTACTTC